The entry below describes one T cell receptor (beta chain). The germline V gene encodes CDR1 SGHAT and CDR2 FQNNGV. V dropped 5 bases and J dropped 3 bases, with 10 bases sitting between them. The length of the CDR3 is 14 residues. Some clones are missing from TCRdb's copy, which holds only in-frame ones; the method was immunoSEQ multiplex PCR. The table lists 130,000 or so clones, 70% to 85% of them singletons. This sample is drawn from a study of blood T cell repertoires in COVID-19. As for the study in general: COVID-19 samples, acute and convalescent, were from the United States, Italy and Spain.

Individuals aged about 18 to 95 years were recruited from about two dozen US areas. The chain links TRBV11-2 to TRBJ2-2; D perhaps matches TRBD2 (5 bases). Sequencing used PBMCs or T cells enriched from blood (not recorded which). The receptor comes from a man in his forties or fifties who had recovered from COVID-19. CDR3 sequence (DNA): TGTGCCAGCAGCGCGTCGAGGGACACCGGGGAGCTGTTTTTT. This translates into CASSASRDTGELFF.